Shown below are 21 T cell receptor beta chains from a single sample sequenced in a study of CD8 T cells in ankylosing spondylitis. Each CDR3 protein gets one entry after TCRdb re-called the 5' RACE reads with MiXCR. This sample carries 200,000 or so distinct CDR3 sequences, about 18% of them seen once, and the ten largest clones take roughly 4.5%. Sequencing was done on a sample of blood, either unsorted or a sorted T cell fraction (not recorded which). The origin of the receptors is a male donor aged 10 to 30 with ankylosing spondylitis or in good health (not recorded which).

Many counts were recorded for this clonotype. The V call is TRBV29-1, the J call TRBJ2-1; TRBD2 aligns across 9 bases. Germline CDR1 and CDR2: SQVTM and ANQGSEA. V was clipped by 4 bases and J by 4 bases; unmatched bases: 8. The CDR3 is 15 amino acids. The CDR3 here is CSVVGGRASYNEQFF. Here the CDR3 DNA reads TGCAGCGTTGTAGGCGGGAGGGCCTCGTACAATGAGCAGTTCTTC.

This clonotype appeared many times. CDR3 bases: TGTGCCACCAGTGAAGGGACCCAGAGGTACGAGCAGTACTTC. Translating it yields CATSEGTQRYEQYF. This chain uses TRBV24-1 with TRBJ2-7, with D perhaps being TRBD1 or TRBD2 (5 bases each). Trimming left V 4 bases short and J 4 bases short, with 13 bases between. This CDR3 has 14 amino acids. Germline assignment: CDR1 KGHDR and CDR2 SFDVKD.

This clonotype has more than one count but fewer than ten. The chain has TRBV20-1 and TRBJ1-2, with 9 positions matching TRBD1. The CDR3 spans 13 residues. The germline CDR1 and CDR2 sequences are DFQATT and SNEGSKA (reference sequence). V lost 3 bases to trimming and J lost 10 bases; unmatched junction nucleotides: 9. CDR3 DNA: TGCAGTGCTAGTCAAGGACAGGGGTGGAACTACACCTTC. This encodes CSASQGQGWNYTF.

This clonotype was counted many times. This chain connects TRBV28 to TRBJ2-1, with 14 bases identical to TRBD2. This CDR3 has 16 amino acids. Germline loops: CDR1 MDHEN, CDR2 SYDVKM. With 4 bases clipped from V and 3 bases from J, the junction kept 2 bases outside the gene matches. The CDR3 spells CASSSGTSGSYNEQFF. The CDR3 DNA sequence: TGTGCCAGCAGTTCGGGGACTAGCGGGAGCTACAATGAGCAGTTCTTC.

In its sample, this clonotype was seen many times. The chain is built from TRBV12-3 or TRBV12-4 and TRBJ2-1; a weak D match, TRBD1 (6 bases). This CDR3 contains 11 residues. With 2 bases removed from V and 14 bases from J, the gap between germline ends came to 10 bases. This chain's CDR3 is CASSLSGDKFF. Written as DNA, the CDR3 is TGTGCCAGCAGTTTATCAGGGGATAAGTTCTTC.

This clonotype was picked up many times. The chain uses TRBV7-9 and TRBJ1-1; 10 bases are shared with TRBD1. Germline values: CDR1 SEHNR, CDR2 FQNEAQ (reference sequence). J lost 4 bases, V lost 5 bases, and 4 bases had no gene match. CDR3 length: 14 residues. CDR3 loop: CASSIGQGGTEAFF. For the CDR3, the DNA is TGTGCCAGCAGCATAGGACAGGGGGGCACTGAAGCTTTCTTT.

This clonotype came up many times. CDR3 nucleotide sequence: TGCAGTGCTAGAGGGATCGCAGGTTATTACAATGAGCAGTTCTTC. It encodes CSARGIAGYYNEQFF. This chain joins TRBV20-1 and TRBJ2-1; D uncertain. This CDR3 is built from 15 residues. Germline assignment: CDR1 DFQATT and CDR2 SNEGSKA (reference sequence). The V and J ends lost 1 base and 4 bases respectively, with 14 bases between them.

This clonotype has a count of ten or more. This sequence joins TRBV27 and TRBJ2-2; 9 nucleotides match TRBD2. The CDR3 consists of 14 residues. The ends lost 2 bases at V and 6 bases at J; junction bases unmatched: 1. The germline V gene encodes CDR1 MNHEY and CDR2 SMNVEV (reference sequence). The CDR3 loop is CASSLRGRAGELFF. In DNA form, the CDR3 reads TGTGCCAGCAGTTTACGCGGGAGGGCCGGGGAGCTGTTTTTT.

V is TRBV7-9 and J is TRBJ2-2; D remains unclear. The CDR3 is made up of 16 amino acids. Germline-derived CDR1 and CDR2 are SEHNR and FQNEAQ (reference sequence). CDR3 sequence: CARSSGDTPRTGELFF. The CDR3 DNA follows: TGTGCTAGAAGCTCTGGTGACACCCCCCGGACCGGGGAGCTGTTTTTT.

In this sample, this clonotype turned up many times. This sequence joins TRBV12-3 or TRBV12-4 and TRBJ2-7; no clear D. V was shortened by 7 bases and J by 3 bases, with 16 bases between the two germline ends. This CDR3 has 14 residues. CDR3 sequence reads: CASTNPQIDYEQYF. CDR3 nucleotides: TGTGCCAGCACCAACCCCCAGATAGACTACGAGCAGTACTTC.

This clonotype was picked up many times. CDR3 sequence reads: CASSLGTSGSHYNEQFF. The CDR3 bases are TGCGCCAGCAGCTTGGGGACTAGCGGGAGCCACTACAATGAGCAGTTCTTC. V and J are TRBV5-1 and TRBJ2-1, with TRBD2 identical over 13 bases. Trimming at V came to 0 bases and at J to 3 bases, leaving 3 bases not matched to a gene. The CDR3 is 17 residues long. Germline V gene lookup returns CDR1 SGHRS and CDR2 YFSETQ. Full variable domain (rest looked up from reference TRBV5-1 and TRBJ2-1): KAGVTQTPRYLIKTRGQQVTLSCSPISGHRSVSWYQQTPGQGLQFLFEYFSETQRNKGNFPGRFSGRQFSNSRSEMNVSTLELGDSALYLCASSLGTSGSHYNEQFFGPGTRLTVL.

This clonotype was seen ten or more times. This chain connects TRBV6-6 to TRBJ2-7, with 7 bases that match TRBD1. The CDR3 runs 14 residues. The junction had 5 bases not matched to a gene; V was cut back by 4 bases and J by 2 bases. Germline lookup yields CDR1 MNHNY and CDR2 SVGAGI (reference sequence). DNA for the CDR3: TGTGCCAGCAGTTCTCCCGGGACAGCCTACGAGCAGTACTTC. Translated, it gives CASSSPGTAYEQYF.

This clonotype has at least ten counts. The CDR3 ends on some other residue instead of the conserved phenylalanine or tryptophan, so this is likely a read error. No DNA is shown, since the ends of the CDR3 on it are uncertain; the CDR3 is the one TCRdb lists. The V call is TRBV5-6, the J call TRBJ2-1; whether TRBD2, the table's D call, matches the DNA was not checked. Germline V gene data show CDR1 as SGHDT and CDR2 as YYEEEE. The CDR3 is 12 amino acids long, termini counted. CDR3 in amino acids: CASSRNLRGRVL.

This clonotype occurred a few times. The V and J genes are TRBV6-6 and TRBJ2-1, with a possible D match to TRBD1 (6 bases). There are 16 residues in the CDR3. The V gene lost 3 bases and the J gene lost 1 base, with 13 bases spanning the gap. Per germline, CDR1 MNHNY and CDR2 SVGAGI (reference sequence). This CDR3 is CASSYVGTGSYNEQFF. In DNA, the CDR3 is TGTGCCAGCAGTTATGTCGGAACAGGGTCCTACAATGAGCAGTTCTTC.

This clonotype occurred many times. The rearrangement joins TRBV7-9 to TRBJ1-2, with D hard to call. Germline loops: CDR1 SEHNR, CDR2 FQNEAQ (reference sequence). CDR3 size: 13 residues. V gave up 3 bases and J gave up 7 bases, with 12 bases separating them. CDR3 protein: CASSFGPEGGYTF. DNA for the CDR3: TGTGCCAGCAGCTTTGGGCCGGAAGGTGGCTACACCTTC.

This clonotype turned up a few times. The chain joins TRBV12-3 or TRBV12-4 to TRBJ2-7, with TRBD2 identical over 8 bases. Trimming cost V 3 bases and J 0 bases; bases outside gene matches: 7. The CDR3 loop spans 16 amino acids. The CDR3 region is CASSFLLAGGSYEQYF. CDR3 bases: TGTGCCAGCAGTTTCCTTCTGGCGGGAGGCTCCTACGAGCAGTACTTC.

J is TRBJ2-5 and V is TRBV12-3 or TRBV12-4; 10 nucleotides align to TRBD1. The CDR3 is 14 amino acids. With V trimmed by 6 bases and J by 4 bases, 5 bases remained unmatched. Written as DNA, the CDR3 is TGTGCCAGCAGCCGGGACAGGGGTGGAGAGACCCAGTACTTC. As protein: CASSRDRGGETQYF.

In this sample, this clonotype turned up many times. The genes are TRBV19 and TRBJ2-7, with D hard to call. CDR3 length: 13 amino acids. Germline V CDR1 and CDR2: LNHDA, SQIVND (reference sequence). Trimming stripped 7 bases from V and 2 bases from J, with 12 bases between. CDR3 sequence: CASTLVGTYEQYF. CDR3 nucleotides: TGTGCCAGTACTTTAGTAGGGACCTACGAGCAGTACTTC.

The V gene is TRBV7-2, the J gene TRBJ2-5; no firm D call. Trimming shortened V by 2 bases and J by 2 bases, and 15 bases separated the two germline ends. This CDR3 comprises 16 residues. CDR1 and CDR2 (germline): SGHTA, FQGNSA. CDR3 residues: CASSLTPGGGQETQYF. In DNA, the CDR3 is TGTGCCAGCAGCTTAACCCCAGGTGGCGGACAAGAGACCCAGTACTTC.

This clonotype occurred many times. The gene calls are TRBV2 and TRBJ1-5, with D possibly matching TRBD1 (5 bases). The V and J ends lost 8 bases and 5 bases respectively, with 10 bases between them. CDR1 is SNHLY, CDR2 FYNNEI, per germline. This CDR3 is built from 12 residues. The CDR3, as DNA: TGTGCCAGCCGAGGGGAGGATCAGCCCCAGCATTTT. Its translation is CASRGEDQPQHF.

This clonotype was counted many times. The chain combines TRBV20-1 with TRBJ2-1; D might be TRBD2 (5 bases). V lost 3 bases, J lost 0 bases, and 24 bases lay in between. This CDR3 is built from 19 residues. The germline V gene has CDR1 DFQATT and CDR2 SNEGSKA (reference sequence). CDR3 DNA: TGCAGTGCTAGGTACCCGGGATTCCGAGCGTCAAGCTCCTACAATGAGCAGTTCTTC. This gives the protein CSARYPGFRASSSYNEQFF.